This TCR beta chain was captured by sequencing in a study of T cell responses to AZD1222 COVID-19 vaccine (dated by TCRdb to the early 2020s). With regard to the full study: TCR sequencing was performed for more than 230 trial participants, of whom some 200 were given two doses of AZD1222 and 26 were given two doses of MenACWY control vaccine. Trial participants were enrolled by age into 18-55, 56-69 and 70-plus year subgroups, with roughly 160, 29 and 62 TCR-sequenced participants respectively. Overall results and qualifications from the work: Participants were mostly white British and included more females than males, and it was suggested by the authors that clonal diversity may have been underestimated. After two AZD1222 doses, spike-specific TCR breadth and depth were significantly higher than at day 0 and than in MenACWY recipients. Because no day 14 peak-response samples were available, the repertoires could be characterized only after the peak T cell response. Only a handful of AZD1222 recipients were SARS-CoV-2 seropositive at baseline, limiting conclusions about previously exposed vaccinees. The whole spike protein was spanned by vaccine-associated CD4 TCRs, and dominant responses were seen in regions 160-218 and 743-854. Epitopes outside the regions mutated in the B.1.351 and B.1.1.7 variants were reportedly recognized by nearly half of the unique spike-specific TCRs. In the small 56-69-year group, the increase in depth fell short of significance, most likely because of low power.

Read against the paper, the sample's time point label means: about 28 days (+/-7) after the second vaccine dose. The treatment or condition label here, explained by the study, means: meningococcal conjugate vaccine given as trial control. Samples from vaccinated people were obtained from the UK trials COV001 and COV002, which included a single-blind randomized controlled phase 2/3 trial of AZD1222 (ChAdOx1 nCoV-19) in healthy adults. For TCRbeta chain sequencing, PBMC samples from trial participants were taken at day 0 and at day 28 after the second dose. The CDR3 regions of human TCRbeta chains were analyzed by immunosequencing. The study's own analysis went as follows. TCRs in the repertoires were compared against a reference library of SARS-CoV-2-specific TCRs that had been generated with the MIRA antigen-specificity platform. Breadth was defined as the fraction of unique TCRs that were SARS-CoV-2-associated, and depth was defined as the fraction of total T cells that were SARS-CoV-2-associated. Using the MIRA data, each spike-specific TCR was assigned both to the spike region to which the TCR was reactive and to a CD4 or CD8 class. Log10-transformed breadth and depth values were compared by one-way ANOVA with Sidak's multiple comparisons tests. TCRdb took over this immuneACCESS table, retaining in-frame rearrangements with V and J assigned. Such tables are incomplete; in checked studies, under half of the missing clones stem from an unresolved V gene, and the remainder is unexplained. V and J calls and clone size are copied from that table; D and trimming were computed from the DNA. The sample records approximately 180,000 clones, 90% to 95% of which are singletons. The biggest ten clones account for approximately 4% of the sample.

As concerns this clone: No antigen is known for it. No much larger clone exists at a distance of one base, and base qualities are not known.

Measured from the cysteine to the phenylalanine, the CDR3 is 9 residues long. This entry keeps only the CDR3 DNA: 27 bases, framed from base 1. Per the germline V gene, SQVTM is the CDR1 and ANQGSEA is the CDR2. V is reduced by 3 bases and J by 7 bases, leaving a spacing of 3 bases between them. The starting material was peripheral blood, obtained 28 days after the second dose of the MenACWY control vaccine. This chain is built from TRBV29-1 and TRBJ1-2; confidence is insufficient to name the D gene. The receptor was derived from an adult who received the MenACWY meningococcal vaccine as a control. Read as DNA, the sequence is TGCAGCGTTGATGGTGGCTACACCTTC. This encodes CSVDGGYTF.